This passage covers 29 T cell receptor beta chains from one sample sequenced in a study of PD-1 blockade in mismatch repair-deficient tumors. Here immunoSEQ multiplex PCR was the method, and the copy in TCRdb shows in-frame clones only, minus some. This table has about 79,000 clones, approximately 81% appearing once. The sequences come from peripheral blood, collected 44 weeks after starting pembrolizumab. These TCRs come from an adult with mismatch repair-deficient cancer.

The gene calls are TRBV4-1 and TRBJ2-7, with 8 bases that match TRBD2. From germline, CDR1 is MGHRA and CDR2 YSYEKL. The CDR3 is made up of 14 amino acids. V dropped 4 bases and J dropped 2; count of bases not matched to a gene: 4. The CDR3 nucleotides read TGCGCCAGCAGCCCGGGGGGGTTGACCTACGAGCAGTACTTC. Its protein is CASSPGGLTYEQYF.

J is TRBJ1-5 and V is TRBV7-2; maybe TRBD1 (6 bases). V was pared by 4 bases and J by 4 bases, with 8 bases between. The germline CDR1 and CDR2 sequences are SGHTA and FQGNSA. The CDR3 runs to 13 residues. The CDR3 bases are TGTGCCAGCAGCTCGACAGGTAATCAGCCCCAGCATTTT. Protein product: CASSSTGNQPQHF. The full variable domain, completed using reference TRBV7-2 and TRBJ1-5, is GAGVSQSPSNKVTEKGKDVELRCDPISGHTALYWYRQSLGQGLEFLIYFQGNSAPDKSGLPSDRFSAERTGGSVSTLTIQRTQQEDSAVYLCASSSTGNQPQHFGDGTRLSIL.

This chain joins TRBV6-5 and TRBJ1-4; tentatively, D is TRBD1 (5 bases). V lost 6 bases and J lost 2, with 13 bases in between. The germline V gene has CDR1 MNHEY and CDR2 SVGAGI. The CDR3 is made up of 15 amino acids. The CDR3 DNA sequence: TGTGCCAGCAGAAGACAGACCACTACTAATGAAAAACTGTTTTTT. This codes for CASRRQTTTNEKLFF.

J is TRBJ2-7 and V is TRBV5-6; 11 bases match TRBD2. Germline-derived CDR1 and CDR2 are SGHDT and YYEEEE. The V and J ends lost 4 bases and 5 bases, in that order; junction bases with no gene match: 8. This CDR3 comprises 15 residues. The CDR3 bases are TGTGCCAGCAGCGAGAGACTAGCGGGATTGGACGAGCAGTACTTC. Its protein is CASSERLAGLDEQYF.

The V and J genes are TRBV11-3 and TRBJ2-5; D possibly corresponds to TRBD1 (6 bases). Germline CDR1 reads SGHNT; CDR2 reads YENEEA. This CDR3 is 13 amino acids long. The V end was cut by 7 bases, the J end by 0 bases, with 9 bases between. The CDR3 protein is CASKNRDQETQYF. The CDR3 DNA reads TGTGCCAGCAAAAACAGGGACCAAGAGACCCAGTACTTC.

V usage is TRBV7-2 and J usage is TRBJ2-1; TRBD2 matches 11 bases. Germline V CDR1 and CDR2: SGHTA, FQGNSA. The CDR3 has 15 amino acids. With V trimmed by 1 base and J by 9 bases, 5 bases remained unmatched. DNA for the CDR3: TGTGCCAGCAGCTTAGGGCTAGCGGGAGGAAGTGAGCAGTTCTTC. Its protein product is CASSLGLAGGSEQFF.

The V and J genes are TRBV9 and TRBJ2-1; tentative D call: TRBD1 (6 bases). The V gene's germline CDR1 is SGDLS and CDR2 YYNGEE. V was clipped by 6 bases and J by 1 base, with 14 bases between them. CDR3 length: 15 residues. CDR3 in amino acids: CASTLDRGSYNEQFF. The CDR3 coding sequence is TGTGCCAGCACCTTGGACAGAGGGTCCTACAATGAGCAGTTCTTC. The variable domain in full, with the rest retrieved from reference TRBV9 and TRBJ2-1, is DSGVTQTPKHLITATGQRVTLRCSPRSGDLSVYWYQQSLDQGLQFLIQYYNGEERAKGNILERFSAQQFPDLHSELNLSSLELGDSALYFCASTLDRGSYNEQFFGPGTRLTVL.

The V gene is TRBV11-2, the J gene TRBJ2-1, with 9 bases fitting TRBD2. V was clipped by 2 bases and J by 0 bases; unmatched bases: 8. Per germline, CDR1 SGHAT and CDR2 FQNNGV. The CDR3 is 18 residues long. CDR3 residues: CASSLRGRALSSYNEQFF. The CDR3 region has the DNA TGTGCCAGCAGCTTACGCGGGAGGGCCCTGAGCTCCTACAATGAGCAGTTCTTC. The complete variable domain, with remaining parts taken from reference TRBV11-2 and TRBJ2-1, reads EAGVAQSPRYKIIEKRQSVAFWCNPISGHATLYWYQQILGQGPKLLIQFQNNGVVDDSQLPKDRFSAERLKGVDSTLKIQPAKLEDSAVYLCASSLRGRALSSYNEQFFGPGTRLTVL.

This clone came up a few times. The chain links TRBV18 to TRBJ1-2; the D is unclear. Germline CDR1 is KGHSH and CDR2 is LQKENI. V lost 3 bases, J lost 5 bases, and 10 bases lay in between. The CDR3 has 13 residues. The CDR3 region is CASSPGELYGYTF. The CDR3 DNA follows: TGTGCCAGCTCACCTGGGGAGCTTTATGGCTACACCTTC.

The J gene is TRBJ2-7, the V gene TRBV19, with 10 bases matching TRBD2. This CDR3 comprises 16 residues. The V gene end was trimmed by 5 bases and the J gene end by 4 bases; junction bases not matched to a gene: 11. Germline loops: CDR1 LNHDA, CDR2 SQIVND (reference sequence). The CDR3 region is CASSYGSGLAPYEQYF. For the CDR3, the DNA is TGTGCCAGTAGTTACGGTTCGGGACTAGCGCCTTACGAGCAGTACTTC.

V and J are TRBV30 and TRBJ1-4; TRBD1 matches 7 bases. Looked up from germline, CDR1 is GTSNPN and CDR2 is SVGIG (reference sequence). V trimming: 0 bases; J trimming: 8 bases; junction bases outside the gene matches: 6. The CDR3 extends over 14 amino acids. For the CDR3, the DNA is TGTGCCTGGAGTGTAGCGCAGGGGGACGAAAAACTGTTTTTT. Translation gives CAWSVAQGDEKLFF. The full variable domain, rest sourced from reference TRBV30 and TRBJ1-4, is SQTIHQWPATLVQPVGSPLSLECTVEGTSNPNLYWYRQAAGRGLQLLFYSVGIGQISSEVPQNLSASRPQDRQFILSSKKLLLSDSGFYLCAWSVAQGDEKLFFGSGTQLSVL.

The chain combines TRBV10-2 with TRBJ2-7; D remains ambiguous. V lost 2 bases to trimming and J lost 2 bases, with 4 bases between them. Germline CDR1 and CDR2: WSHSY and SAAADI. The CDR3 totals 12 residues. The CDR3 DNA reads as TGCGCCAGCAGTGAGGTCGCCTACGAGCAGTACTTC. Its translation is CASSEVAYEQYF.

The chain is built from TRBV7-9 and TRBJ1-2; D unresolved. Deletions cut 1 base from V and 8 bases from J, with 8 bases between. The length of the CDR3 is 12 residues. The germline V gene encodes CDR1 SEHNR and CDR2 FQNEAQ (reference sequence). The CDR3 is CASSLDDRGYTF. The CDR3, as DNA: TGTGCCAGCAGCTTAGACGACCGGGGCTACACCTTC.

CDR3 coding DNA: TGTGCCAGCAGTTACTCTCCGCGATCCTACGAGCAGTACTTC. Residues: CASSYSPRSYEQYF. The chain is built from TRBV6-5 and TRBJ2-7; D not resolved. The germline V and J ends were trimmed by 0 bases and 1 base, with 7 bases remaining between them. CDR1 and CDR2 from the germline V gene are MNHEY and SVGAGI. The CDR3 runs to 14 residues.

This clone was seen a single time. The chain employs TRBV7-2 and TRBJ2-1; TRBD2 agrees at 8 bases. CDR3 length equals 15 residues. The germline CDR1 and CDR2 sequences are SGHTA and FQGNSA. V lost 8 bases, J lost 0 bases, and 6 bases stayed unmatched. CDR3 protein: CASQRGPSSYNEQFF. As DNA, the CDR3 is TGTGCCAGCCAGCGGGGGCCGAGCTCCTACAATGAGCAGTTCTTC.

This clone was seen only once. The gene calls are TRBV12-5 and TRBJ2-1; tentative D call: TRBD2 (5 bases). The CDR3 runs to 17 residues. V lost 0 bases to trimming and J lost 0 bases, with 12 bases between them. The germline CDR1 and CDR2 sequences are LGHNT and FRNRAP. This CDR3 reads CASGLVLGISSYNEQFF. Written as DNA, the CDR3 is TGTGCTAGTGGTTTGGTACTAGGGATCAGCTCCTACAATGAGCAGTTCTTC.

The count of this clone is one. The chain is built from TRBV19 and TRBJ2-7; D is perhaps TRBD2 (6 bases). V was clipped by 1 base and J by 9 bases, with 19 bases between them. CDR3 size: 15 residues. Germline V gene data show CDR1 as LNHDA and CDR2 as SQIVND (reference sequence). CDR3 loop: CASSIGGLPTLGQYF. Written as DNA, the CDR3 is TGTGCCAGTAGTATAGGTGGACTACCGACTTTAGGGCAGTACTTC.

V gene TRBV20-1 combines with J gene TRBJ1-2, with a weak D call TRBD1 (5 bases). The CDR3 totals 11 residues. Trimming stripped 5 bases from V and 4 bases from J, with 8 bases between. The germline gives CDR1 DFQATT, CDR2 SNEGSKA (reference sequence). This chain's CDR3 is CSAEGSYGYTF. The DNA of the CDR3 is TGCAGTGCTGAGGGGAGCTATGGCTACACCTTC.

J is TRBJ2-5 and V is TRBV7-2, with D hard to call. The germline gives CDR1 SGHTA, CDR2 FQGNSA. V lost 5 bases, J lost 5 bases, and 6 bases lay in between. The CDR3 sequence is 11 residues long. CDR3 nucleotides: TGTGCCAGCAGCCATGGGGAGACCCAGTACTTC. This gives the protein CASSHGETQYF.

The V and J genes are TRBV4-2 and TRBJ1-1, with D possibly being TRBD1 (6 bases). Germline CDR1 is LGHNA and CDR2 is YNFKEQ. V was trimmed by 4 bases and J by 7 bases, leaving 13 bases between them. The CDR3 sequence is 13 residues long. DNA for the CDR3: TGTGCCAGCAGCCTCACAGGGTTGGGTGAAGCTTTCTTT. Protein sequence: CASSLTGLGEAFF.

This clone came up a few times. CDR3 protein: CASSSLLAGRSNNEQFF. In DNA, the CDR3 is TGTGCCAGCAGCTCCTTACTAGCGGGGAGGTCAAACAATGAGCAGTTCTTC. The chain joins TRBV11-2 to TRBJ2-1, with 10 nucleotides matching TRBD2. The CDR3 contains 17 residues. Looked up from germline, CDR1 is SGHAT and CDR2 is FQNNGV. V gave up 4 bases and J gave up 5 bases; unmatched junction bases: 11.

This clone was observed a few times. The chain employs TRBV4-1 and TRBJ1-5; D possibly corresponds to TRBD1 (6 bases). The germline gives CDR1 MGHRA, CDR2 YSYEKL. This CDR3 has 15 residues. The V and J ends lost 4 bases and 5 bases respectively, with 15 bases between them. The CDR3 DNA reads as TGCGCCAGCAGCCCGCTTGCGGGGGCAGATCAGCCCCAGCATTTT. Its protein is CASSPLAGADQPQHF.

The chain employs TRBV10-3 and TRBJ2-3; 10 nucleotides match TRBD2. The length of the CDR3 is 13 residues. The germline CDR1 and CDR2 sequences are ENHRY and SYGVKD. Trimming at V came to 7 bases and at J to 4 bases, leaving 2 bases not matched to a gene. The CDR3 coding sequence is TGTGCCATCATGAGCGGGAGGGCAGATACGCAGTATTTT. Protein product: CAIMSGRADTQYF.

The chain recombines TRBV6-6 with TRBJ1-4, with 7 bases fitting TRBD1. V gave up 8 bases and J gave up 8 bases; unmatched junction bases: 11. Germline values: CDR1 MNHNY, CDR2 SVGAGI (reference sequence). The CDR3 contains 14 residues. CDR3 coding DNA: TGTGCCAGCCACGGGACAGCCGGGGGGGAAAAACTGTTTTTT. Protein: CASHGTAGGEKLFF.

The chain is built from TRBV6-5 and TRBJ1-3; D unclear. Germline CDR1 MNHEY, CDR2 SVGAGI. V lost 6 bases and J 4 bases, leaving 13 bases between the germline ends. This CDR3 has 14 residues. CDR3 in DNA: TGTGCCAGCAGCCTCCGGGGAGGGGGAAACACCATATATTTT. Translated, it gives CASSLRGGGNTIYF.

The chain has TRBV5-4 and TRBJ2-1, with 12 bases lining up with TRBD2. This CDR3 has 14 amino acids. CDR1 is SGHNT and CDR2 is YYREEE in the germline V gene (reference sequence). V shed 2 bases, J shed 10 bases, and the junction held 4 bases outside the gene matches. CDR3 coding DNA: TGTGCCAGCAGCTTCCTAGCGGGAGGGCAAGAGCAGTTCTTC. Its translation: CASSFLAGGQEQFF.

The V and J genes are TRBV27 and TRBJ2-1, with D perhaps matching TRBD1 (6 bases). Trimming took 6 bases from V and 4 from J, leaving 13 bases between them. The CDR3 has 14 residues. Germline V gene sequence: CDR1 MNHEY, CDR2 SMNVEV (reference sequence). CDR3 DNA sequence: TGTGCCAGCAGGCCTCGGGACAAGTACAATGAGCAGTTCTTC. Translated, it gives CASRPRDKYNEQFF.

This clone was counted a single time. The gene calls are TRBV29-1 and TRBJ2-7; the D gene is possibly TRBD1 (5 bases). V gave up 5 bases and J gave up 1 base, with 15 bases separating them. Germline lookup yields CDR1 SQVTM and CDR2 ANQGSEA. CDR3 size: 14 residues. DNA for the CDR3: TGCAGCGTTTCCTTTTGGGGCAGTTCCTACGAGCAGTACTTC. Its protein is CSVSFWGSSYEQYF.

The chain employs TRBV4-2 and TRBJ1-1; tentatively, D is TRBD1 (5 bases). Per germline, CDR1 LGHNA and CDR2 YNFKEQ. This CDR3 is built from 15 residues. The V end lost 5 bases, the J end lost 6 bases, and 19 bases lay between the germline ends. The CDR3: CASSTPGRRTAEAFF. The CDR3 DNA reads TGTGCCAGCAGCACCCCGGGACGGCGAACGGCTGAAGCTTTCTTT.